This T cell receptor beta chain was captured by sequencing in a study of cytomegalovirus exposure and HLA in healthy donors. This CDR3 has 14 amino acids. In germline, CDR1 is SQVTM, CDR2 ANQGSEA. Trimming left V 2 bases short and J 7 bases short, with 18 bases between. The PCR employed 60 Vbeta primers together with 13 Jbeta primers. Sequencing used immunoSEQ multiplex PCR; TCRdb keeps in-frame clones, though not all of them. Of fewer than 250,000 clones listed, about 83% are singletons. The TCR originated in a girl under 18 in good health and CMV-seronegative. Sequenced sample: PBMCs. V and J are TRBV29-1 and TRBJ2-7; possibly TRBD1 for D (6 bases). CDR3 in DNA: TGCAGCGTTGAAAGGACAGCTGCACCCCTGGAGCAGTACTTC. Its protein product is CSVERTAAPLEQYF.